The 14 T cell receptor beta chains presented below share a single source sample, sequenced in a study of regulatory T cells in long-lasting Graves disease. Time point specified: persistent/refractory GD, antithyroid drugs over 5 years with positive TRAb. PBMC RNA served as the TCR library source. Construction of TCR beta libraries relied on iRepertoire HTBI primers and on Arm-PCR targeting CDR3 regions. Using its own MiXCR run on the multiplex PCR reads, TCRdb lists one record per CDR3 protein. The table has around 510,000 distinct CDR3 sequences, less than 25% seen once. The source was peripheral blood mononuclear cells (PBMCs), collected when the disease was refractory, from a patient treated with antithyroid drugs. These receptors were taken from a female donor with Graves disease.

This clonotype was seen at least ten times. V is TRBV6-1 and J is TRBJ1-2; unclear D gene. This CDR3 is built from 14 residues. Germline V gene sequence: CDR1 MNHNS, CDR2 SASEGT. V shed 3 bases and J shed 1 base, with 9 bases lying between them. CDR3 nucleotides: TGTGCCAGCAGTGACCCCGGAGGTAACTATGGCTACACCTTC. It yields the protein CASSDPGGNYGYTF.

V usage is TRBV7-6 and J usage is TRBJ2-1; D is ambiguous. Germline V lookup: CDR1 SGHVS, CDR2 FNYEAQ. This CDR3 is 14 amino acids long. Trimming cost V 3 bases and J 3 bases, with 9 bases left between them. CDR3 in amino acids: CASSLEPYYNEQFF. As DNA, the CDR3 is TGTGCCAGCAGCTTGGAACCTTACTACAATGAGCAGTTCTTC.

This clonotype was seen a handful of times. CDR3 in DNA: TGCAGCGTCTCGCAGGGGACAGGGCCCACTGAAGCTTTCTTT. This translates into CSVSQGTGPTEAFF. V is TRBV29-1 and J is TRBJ1-1, with TRBD1 identical over 9 bases. The V segment lost 6 bases and the J segment 4 bases; nucleotides outside the gene matches: 9. Germline CDR1 is SQVTM and CDR2 is ANQGSEA. The CDR3 runs 14 residues.

This chain uses TRBV6-2 or TRBV6-3 with TRBJ1-5; D is undetermined. V lost 8 bases to trimming and J lost 0 bases, with 11 bases between them. Per the germline V gene, CDR1 is MNHEY and CDR2 is SVGEGT. The CDR3 has 14 amino acids. The CDR3 spells CASHPANSNQPQHF. The CDR3 DNA follows: TGTGCCAGCCACCCGGCTAATAGCAATCAGCCCCAGCATTTT.

This sequence joins TRBV18 and TRBJ1-6; maybe TRBD1 (5 bases). Germline V gene lookup returns CDR1 KGHSH and CDR2 LQKENI. Trimming cost V 5 bases and J 7 bases, with 15 bases left between them. CDR3 length: 15 residues. Here the CDR3 DNA reads TGTGCCAGCTCAGCGGGACGCGGCGGCAATTCACCCCTCCACTTT. This sequence encodes CASSAGRGGNSPLHF.

The rearrangement links TRBV15 to TRBJ1-1; the D is unclear. In germline, CDR1 is LNHNV, CDR2 YYDKDF (reference sequence). This CDR3 is built from 12 residues. With 3 bases removed from V and 5 bases from J, the gap between germline ends came to 7 bases. In DNA form, the CDR3 reads TGTGCCACCAGCAGGGAGTGGACTGAAGCTTTCTTT. Amino acid sequence: CATSREWTEAFF.

The chain joins TRBV9 to TRBJ2-7, with D possibly being TRBD1 or TRBD2 (5 bases each). Between the trimmed V and J ends, which lost 0 bases and 5 bases, there was a span of 15 bases. Germline V lookup: CDR1 SGDLS, CDR2 YYNGEE. The CDR3 has 15 amino acids. DNA of the CDR3: TGTGCCAGCAGCGTAGTGGGGGAGTTAGGAGACGAGCAGTACTTC. It is translated as CASSVVGELGDEQYF.

The V and J genes are TRBV19 and TRBJ1-1, with a weak D call TRBD1 (6 bases). The CDR3 has 16 amino acids. V lost 6 bases and J 0 bases, leaving 17 bases between the germline ends. CDR1 is LNHDA, CDR2 SQIVND, per germline (reference sequence). The CDR3: CASRVDTGRMNTEAFF. As DNA, the CDR3 is TGTGCCAGTAGAGTCGACACAGGGCGGATGAACACTGAAGCTTTCTTT. Combining the CDR3 with reference TRBV19 and TRBJ1-1 gives the whole variable domain DGGITQSPKYLFRKEGQNVTLSCEQNLNHDAMYWYRQDPGQGLRLIYYSQIVNDFQKGDIAEGYSVSREKKESFPLTVTSAQKNPTAFYLCASRVDTGRMNTEAFFGQGTRLTVV.

This chain joins TRBV9 and TRBJ1-5, with D hard to call. The CDR3 spans 13 residues. Trimming took 3 bases from V and 5 from J, leaving 9 bases between them. From germline, CDR1 is SGDLS and CDR2 YYNGEE. CDR3 region: CASSATSHQPQHF. The CDR3 coding sequence is TGTGCCAGCAGCGCTACAAGCCATCAGCCCCAGCATTTT.

The V gene is TRBV25-1, the J gene TRBJ1-2, with D possibly matching TRBD1 (5 bases). V gave up 8 bases and J gave up 7 bases, with 17 bases separating them. Germline V lookup: CDR1 MGHDK, CDR2 SYGVNS. The CDR3 totals 13 residues. This CDR3 is CASLDGARGGYTF. DNA for the CDR3: TGTGCCAGCCTAGACGGTGCTAGGGGTGGCTACACCTTC.

This clonotype was observed a handful of times. The chain links TRBV5-1 to TRBJ2-3, with TRBD2 identical over 9 bases. The CDR3 contains 16 residues. Trimming at V came to 3 bases and at J to 5 bases, leaving 10 bases not matched to a gene. Germline loops: CDR1 SGHRS, CDR2 YFSETQ. CDR3 residues: CASSYLTSGTLDTQYF. DNA of the CDR3: TGCGCCAGCAGCTACCTGACTAGCGGTACTTTAGATACGCAGTATTTT.

This clonotype was observed at least ten times. The chain recombines TRBV6-1 with TRBJ1-6, with 7 nucleotides matching TRBD1. The CDR3 loop spans 15 amino acids. V trimming: 7 bases; J trimming: 4 bases; junction bases outside the gene matches: 7. CDR1 is MNHNS, CDR2 SASEGT, per germline. CDR3: CASTLGQYYNSPLHF. In nucleotides, the CDR3 is TGTGCCAGCACCCTGGGACAGTATTATAATTCACCCCTCCACTTT.

V usage is TRBV10-3 and J usage is TRBJ1-5; weak D call: TRBD1 (5 bases). CDR1 and CDR2 (germline): ENHRY, SYGVKD. The V end was cut by 0 bases, the J end by 2 bases, with 8 bases between. The CDR3 length is 15 residues. The CDR3 DNA follows: TGTGCCATCAGTGAGTCCGGCAGGGGCAATCAGCCCCAGCATTTT. Translation: CAISESGRGNQPQHF.

This clonotype was detected a few times. The V gene is TRBV7-9, the J gene TRBJ2-7, with TRBD1 matching 9 bases. The germline V gene has CDR1 SEHNR and CDR2 FQNEAQ (reference sequence). The CDR3 spans 15 residues. Trimming took 5 bases from V and 0 from J; bases not matched to a gene: 5. CDR3 sequence: CASSAGQGASYEQYF. The CDR3, as DNA: TGTGCCAGCAGCGCGGGACAGGGAGCCTCCTACGAGCAGTACTTC.